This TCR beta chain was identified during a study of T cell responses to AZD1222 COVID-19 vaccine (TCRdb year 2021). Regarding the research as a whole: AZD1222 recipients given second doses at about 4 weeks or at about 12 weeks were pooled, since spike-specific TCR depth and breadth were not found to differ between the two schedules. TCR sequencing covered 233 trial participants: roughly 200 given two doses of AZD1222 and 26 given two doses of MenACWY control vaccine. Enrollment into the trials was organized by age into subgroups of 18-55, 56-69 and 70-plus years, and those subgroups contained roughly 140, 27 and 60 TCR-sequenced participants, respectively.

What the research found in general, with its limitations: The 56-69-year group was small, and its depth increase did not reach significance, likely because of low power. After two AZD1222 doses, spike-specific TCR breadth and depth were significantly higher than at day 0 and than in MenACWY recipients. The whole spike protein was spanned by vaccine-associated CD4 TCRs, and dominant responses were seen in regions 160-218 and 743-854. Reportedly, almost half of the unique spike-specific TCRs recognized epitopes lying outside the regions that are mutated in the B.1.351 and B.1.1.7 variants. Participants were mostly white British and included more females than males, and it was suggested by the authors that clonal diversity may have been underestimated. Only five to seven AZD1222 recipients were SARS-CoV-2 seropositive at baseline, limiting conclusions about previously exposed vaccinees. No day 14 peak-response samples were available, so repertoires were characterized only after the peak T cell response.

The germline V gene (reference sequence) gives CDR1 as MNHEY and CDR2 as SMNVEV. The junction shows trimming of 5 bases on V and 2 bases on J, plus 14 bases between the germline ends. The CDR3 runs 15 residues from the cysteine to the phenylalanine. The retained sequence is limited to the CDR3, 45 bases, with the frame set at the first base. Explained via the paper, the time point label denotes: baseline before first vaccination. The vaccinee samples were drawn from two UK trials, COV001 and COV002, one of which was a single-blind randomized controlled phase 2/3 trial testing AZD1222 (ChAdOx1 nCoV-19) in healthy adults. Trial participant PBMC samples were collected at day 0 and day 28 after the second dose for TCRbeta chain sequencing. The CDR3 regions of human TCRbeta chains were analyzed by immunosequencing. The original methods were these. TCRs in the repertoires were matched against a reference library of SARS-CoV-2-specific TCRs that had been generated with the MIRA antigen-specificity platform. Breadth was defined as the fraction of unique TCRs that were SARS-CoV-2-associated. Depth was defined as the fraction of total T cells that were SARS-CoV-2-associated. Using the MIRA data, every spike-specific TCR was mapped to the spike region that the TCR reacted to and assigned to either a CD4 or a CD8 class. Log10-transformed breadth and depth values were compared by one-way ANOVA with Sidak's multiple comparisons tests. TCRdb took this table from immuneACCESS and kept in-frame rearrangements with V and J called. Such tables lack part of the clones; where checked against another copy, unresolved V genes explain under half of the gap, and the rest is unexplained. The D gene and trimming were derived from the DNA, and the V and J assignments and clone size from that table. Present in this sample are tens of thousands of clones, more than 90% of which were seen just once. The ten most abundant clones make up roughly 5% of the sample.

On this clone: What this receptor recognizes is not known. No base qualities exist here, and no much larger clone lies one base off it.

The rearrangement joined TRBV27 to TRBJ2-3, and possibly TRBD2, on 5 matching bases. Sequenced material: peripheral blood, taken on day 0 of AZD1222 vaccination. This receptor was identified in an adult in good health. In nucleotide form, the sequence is TGTGCCAGCAGTGCCCTGACTATCTCCACAGATACGCAGTATTTT. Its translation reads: CASSALTISTDTQYF.